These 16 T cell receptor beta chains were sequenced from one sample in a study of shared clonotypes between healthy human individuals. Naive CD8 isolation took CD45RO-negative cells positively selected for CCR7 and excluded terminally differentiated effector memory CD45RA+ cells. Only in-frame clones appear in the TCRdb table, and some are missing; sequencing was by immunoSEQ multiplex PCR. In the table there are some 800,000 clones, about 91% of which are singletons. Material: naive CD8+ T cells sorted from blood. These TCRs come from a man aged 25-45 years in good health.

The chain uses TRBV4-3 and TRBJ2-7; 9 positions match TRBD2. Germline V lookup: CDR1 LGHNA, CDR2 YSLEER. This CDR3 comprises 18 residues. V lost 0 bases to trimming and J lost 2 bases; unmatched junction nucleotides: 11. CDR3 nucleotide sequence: TGCGCCAGCAGCCAAGATCGCTTCCGGACTAGCGCCACCTACGAGCAGTACTTC. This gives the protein CASSQDRFRTSATYEQYF.

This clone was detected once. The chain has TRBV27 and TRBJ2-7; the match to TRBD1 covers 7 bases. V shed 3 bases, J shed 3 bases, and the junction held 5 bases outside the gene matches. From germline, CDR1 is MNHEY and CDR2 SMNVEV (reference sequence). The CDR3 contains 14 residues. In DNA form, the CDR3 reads TGTGCCAGCAGTTTCACAGGGGTGGGCTACGAGCAGTACTTC. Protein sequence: CASSFTGVGYEQYF.

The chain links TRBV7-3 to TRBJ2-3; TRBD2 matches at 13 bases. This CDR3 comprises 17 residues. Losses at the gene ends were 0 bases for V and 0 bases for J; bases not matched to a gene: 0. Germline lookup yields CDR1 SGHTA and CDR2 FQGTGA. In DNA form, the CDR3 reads TGTGCCAGCAGCTTAACGGGACTAGCGGGGAGCACAGATACGCAGTATTTT. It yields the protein CASSLTGLAGSTDTQYF. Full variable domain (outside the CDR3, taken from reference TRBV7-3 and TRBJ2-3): GAGVSQTPSNKVTEKGKYVELRCDPISGHTALYWYRQSLGQGPEFLIYFQGTGAADDSGLPNDRFFAVRPEGSVSTLKIQRTERGDSAVYLCASSLTGLAGSTDTQYFGPGTRLTVL.

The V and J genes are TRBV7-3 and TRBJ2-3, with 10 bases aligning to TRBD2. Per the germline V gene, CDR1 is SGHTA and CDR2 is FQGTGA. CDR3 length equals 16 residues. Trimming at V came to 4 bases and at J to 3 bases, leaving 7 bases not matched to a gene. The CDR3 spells CASSSGTSAGTDTQYF. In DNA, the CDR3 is TGTGCCAGCAGCTCGGGGACTAGCGCAGGAACAGATACGCAGTATTTT.

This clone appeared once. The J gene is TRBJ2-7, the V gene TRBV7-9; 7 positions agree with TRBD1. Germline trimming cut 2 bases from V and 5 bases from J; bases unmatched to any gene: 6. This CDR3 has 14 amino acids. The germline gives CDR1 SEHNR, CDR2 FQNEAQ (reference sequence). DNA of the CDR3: TGTGCCAGCAGCTTAATGGGACAGTTTAACGAGCAGTACTTC. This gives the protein CASSLMGQFNEQYF.

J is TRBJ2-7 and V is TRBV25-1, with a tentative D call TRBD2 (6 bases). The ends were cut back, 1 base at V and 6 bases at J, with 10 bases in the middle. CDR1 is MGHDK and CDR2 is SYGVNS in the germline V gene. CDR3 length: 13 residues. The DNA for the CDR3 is TGTGCCAGCAGTGAATCCGGGAGCAGCGAGCAGTACTTC. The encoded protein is CASSESGSSEQYF.

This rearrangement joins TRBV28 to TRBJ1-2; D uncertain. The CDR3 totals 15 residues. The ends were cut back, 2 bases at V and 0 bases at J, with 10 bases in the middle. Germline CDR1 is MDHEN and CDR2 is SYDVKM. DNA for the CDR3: TGTGCCAGCAGTTTACAATCCGATACTAACTATGGCTACACCTTC. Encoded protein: CASSLQSDTNYGYTF.

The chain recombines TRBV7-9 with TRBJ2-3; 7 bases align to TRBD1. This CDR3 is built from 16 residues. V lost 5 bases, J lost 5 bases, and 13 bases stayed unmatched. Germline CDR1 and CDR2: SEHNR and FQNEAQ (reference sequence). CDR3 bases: TGTGCCAGCAGCCCTAGTGACAGGGCGAGTTTAGATACGCAGTATTTT. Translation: CASSPSDRASLDTQYF.

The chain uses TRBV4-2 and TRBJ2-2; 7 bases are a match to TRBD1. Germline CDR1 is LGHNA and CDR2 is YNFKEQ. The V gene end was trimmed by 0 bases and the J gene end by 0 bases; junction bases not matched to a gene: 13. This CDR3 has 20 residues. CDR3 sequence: CASSQDFGDRIQTNTGELFF. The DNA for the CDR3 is TGTGCCAGCAGCCAAGATTTTGGGGACAGAATACAAACGAACACCGGGGAGCTGTTTTTT.

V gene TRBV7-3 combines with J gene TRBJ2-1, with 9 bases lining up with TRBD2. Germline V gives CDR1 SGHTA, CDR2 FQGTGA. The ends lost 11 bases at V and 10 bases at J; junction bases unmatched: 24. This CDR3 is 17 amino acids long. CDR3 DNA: TGTGCCCCCCTAGGGGGTAAGCGGGAGGCTCTACATGACGAGCAGTTCTTC. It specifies CAPLGGKREALHDEQFF.

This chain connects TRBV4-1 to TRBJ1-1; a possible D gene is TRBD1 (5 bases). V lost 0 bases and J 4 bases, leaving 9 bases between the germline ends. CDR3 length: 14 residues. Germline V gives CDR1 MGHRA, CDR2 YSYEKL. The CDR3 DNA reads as TGCGCCAGCAGCCAAGATATAGGGGTCACTGAAGCTTTCTTT. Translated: CASSQDIGVTEAFF.

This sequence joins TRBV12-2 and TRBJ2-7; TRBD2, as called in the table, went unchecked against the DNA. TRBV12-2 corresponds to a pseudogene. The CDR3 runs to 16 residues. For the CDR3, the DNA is TGTGCAAGTCGCTTCTCTGGGGTAGCGGAACCCTACGAGCAGTACTTC. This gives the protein CASRFSGVAEPYEQYF.

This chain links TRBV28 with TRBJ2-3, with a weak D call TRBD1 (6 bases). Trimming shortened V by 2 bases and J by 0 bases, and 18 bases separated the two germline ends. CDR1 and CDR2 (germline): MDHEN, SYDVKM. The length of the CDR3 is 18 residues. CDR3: CASSLPRDRRSSTDTQYF. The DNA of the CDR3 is TGTGCCAGCAGTTTACCCCGCGACAGGAGATCTAGCACAGATACGCAGTATTTT.

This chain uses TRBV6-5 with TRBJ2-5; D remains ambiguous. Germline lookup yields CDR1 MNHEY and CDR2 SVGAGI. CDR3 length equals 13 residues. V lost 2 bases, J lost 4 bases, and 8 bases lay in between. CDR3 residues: CASSYVARETQYF. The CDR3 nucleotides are TGTGCCAGCAGTTACGTGGCCCGAGAGACCCAGTACTTC.

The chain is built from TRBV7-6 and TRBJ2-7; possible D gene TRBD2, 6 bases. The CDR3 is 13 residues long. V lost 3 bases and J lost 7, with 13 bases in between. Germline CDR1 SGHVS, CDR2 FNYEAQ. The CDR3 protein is CASSFTGSDEQYF. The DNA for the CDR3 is TGTGCCAGCAGCTTTACCGGGAGTGATGAGCAGTACTTC.

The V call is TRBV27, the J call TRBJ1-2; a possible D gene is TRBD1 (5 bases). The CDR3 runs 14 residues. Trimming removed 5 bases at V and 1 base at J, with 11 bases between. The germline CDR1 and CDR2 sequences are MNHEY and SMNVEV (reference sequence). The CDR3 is CASSPGRINYGYTF. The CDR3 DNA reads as TGTGCCAGCAGTCCGGGACGGATTAACTATGGCTACACCTTC.